These 17 T cell receptor beta chains were all obtained from the same sample, sequenced in a study of blood T cell repertoires in COVID-19. The table came from immunoSEQ multiplex PCR; TCRdb's copy has only in-frame clones and leaves some out. The repertoire has approximately 37,000 clones, 75% to 90% of them found once; the top ten carry 9.5% to 13%. The sequenced sample consisted of peripheral blood. The receptors derive from an elderly man with active COVID-19.

Of note for this clone: The junction departs from the called germline gene at one end, perhaps through a read error. The rearrangement links TRBV5-4 to TRBJ2-5; a possible D gene is TRBD2 (5 bases). The CDR3 totals 12 residues. Germline lookup yields CDR1 SGHNT and CDR2 YYREEE (reference sequence). CDR3 nucleotides: TGTGCCAGCAGCACATCTGAGGGATGGGTCAACTTC. This translates into CASSTSEGWVNF.

The chain carries TRBV2 and TRBJ2-7; D is undetermined. Looked up from germline, CDR1 is SNHLY and CDR2 is FYNNEI. The CDR3 is made up of 10 amino acids. V was cut by 4 bases and J by 6 bases, with 4 bases left in between. The CDR3 loop is CASSASEQYF. DNA for the CDR3: TGTGCCAGCAGTGCTAGCGAGCAGTACTTC.

This clone appeared a single time. The chain has TRBV2 and TRBJ2-7; possible D gene TRBD2, 6 bases. Trimming stripped 5 bases from V and 7 bases from J, with 18 bases between. Germline-derived CDR1 and CDR2 are SNHLY and FYNNEI. The CDR3 spans 14 residues. The DNA of the CDR3 is TGTGCCAGCAGTAACAAACGGGAGACACGGGAGCAGTACTTC. Protein product: CASSNKRETREQYF.

This chain uses TRBV7-9 with TRBJ1-6; D uncertain. Germline loops: CDR1 SEHNR, CDR2 FQNEAQ (reference sequence). The CDR3 runs 14 residues. The V end was cut by 2 bases, the J end by 10 bases, with 12 bases between. CDR3 amino acids: CASSLRAGGSPLHF. The CDR3 nucleotides read TGTGCCAGCAGCTTAAGGGCAGGAGGATCACCCCTCCACTTT.

The chain has TRBV6-6 and TRBJ2-1, with D possibly being TRBD1 (5 bases). Germline CDR1 is MNHNY and CDR2 is SVGAGI (reference sequence). CDR3 length: 12 residues. V shed 4 bases and J shed 10 bases, with 11 bases lying between them. CDR3 sequence (DNA): TGTGCCAGCAGTTCCCCCGCAGGGGAGCAGTTCTTC. The encoded protein is CASSSPAGEQFF.

The rearrangement uses TRBV27 and TRBJ2-5; no reliable D call. This CDR3 is built from 14 residues. Germline V gene data show CDR1 as MNHEY and CDR2 as SMNVEV (reference sequence). With 6 bases removed from V and 5 bases from J, the gap between germline ends came to 16 bases. The CDR3 reads CASRRPSSVETQYF. The CDR3 DNA sequence: TGTGCCAGCAGACGCCCGAGCTCGGTGGAGACCCAGTACTTC.

DNA for the CDR3: TGTGCCAGCAGTTTATCGGAGAGGTCCTACGAGCAGTACTTC. This gives the protein CASSLSERSYEQYF. The rearrangement joins TRBV27 to TRBJ2-7; D unresolved. There are 14 residues in the CDR3. With 0 bases removed from V and 1 base from J, the gap between germline ends came to 7 bases. The V gene's germline CDR1 is MNHEY and CDR2 SMNVEV (reference sequence).

V gene TRBV27 combines with J gene TRBJ1-2, with D unresolved. CDR1 is MNHEY and CDR2 is SMNVEV in the germline V gene (reference sequence). The CDR3 consists of 13 residues. The V and J ends lost 6 bases and 4 bases respectively, with 12 bases between them. CDR3 DNA: TGTGCCAGCAGCCGGGGTTCCTTCTATGGCTACACCTTC. Translation: CASSRGSFYGYTF.

The rearrangement joins TRBV6-5 to TRBJ2-3, with a possible D match to TRBD1 (6 bases). V lost 0 bases and J lost 6, with 13 bases in between. Germline CDR1 reads MNHEY; CDR2 reads SVGAGI. The CDR3 is made up of 15 amino acids. The CDR3, as DNA: TGTGCCAGCAGTTACTCGGGGGCCGGAAGGGATACGCAGTATTTT. This gives the protein CASSYSGAGRDTQYF.

This clone was seen a single time. V is TRBV15 and J is TRBJ2-2; 7 bases are shared with TRBD2. The CDR3 totals 16 residues. Germline V CDR1 and CDR2: LNHNV, YYDKDF (reference sequence). Trimming cost V 3 bases and J 0 bases; bases outside gene matches: 4. CDR3 bases: TGTGCCACCAGCAGCCGGGACTATTCGAACACCGGGGAGCTGTTTTTT. Its translation: CATSSRDYSNTGELFF. The whole variable domain, filled in from reference TRBV15 and TRBJ2-2, reads DAMVIQNPRYQVTQFGKPVTLSCSQTLNHNVMYWYQQKSSQAPKLLFHYYDKDFNNEADTPDNFQSRRPNTSFCFLDIRSPGLGDTAMYLCATSSRDYSNTGELFFGEGSRLTVL.

V gene TRBV28 combines with J gene TRBJ2-5; 8 nucleotides match TRBD2. The V segment lost 7 bases and the J segment 4 bases; nucleotides outside the gene matches: 20. The CDR3 sequence is 18 residues long. Germline values: CDR1 MDHEN, CDR2 SYDVKM. The CDR3 sequence: CASTLPGLKRGRIETQYF. DNA of the CDR3: TGTGCCAGCACCCTCCCTGGGCTAAAACGCGGGAGGATAGAGACCCAGTACTTC.

The chain joins TRBV11-2 to TRBJ2-3; D unresolved. The germline gives CDR1 SGHAT, CDR2 FQNNGV. Trimming left V 6 bases short and J 3 bases short, with 25 bases between. The CDR3 contains 18 residues. Written as DNA, the CDR3 is TGTGCCAGCAGTTCTATCCGGCGGAGTACCGGAAGGACAGATACGCAGTATTTT. It yields the protein CASSSIRRSTGRTDTQYF.

The chain employs TRBV7-2 and TRBJ2-1, with 10 bases that match TRBD1. The length of the CDR3 is 15 residues. V lost 2 bases to trimming and J lost 8 bases; unmatched junction nucleotides: 6. Germline V CDR1 and CDR2: SGHTA, FQGNSA. The CDR3 sequence: CASSLRTGGRYEQFF. The CDR3 DNA follows: TGTGCCAGCAGCTTACGGACAGGGGGGAGGTATGAGCAGTTCTTC.

The chain combines TRBV7-2 with TRBJ2-1; no reliable D call. Trimming stripped 1 base from V and 0 bases from J, with 7 bases between. The germline V gene has CDR1 SGHTA and CDR2 FQGNSA. The CDR3 contains 15 residues. The CDR3 DNA sequence: TGTGCCAGCAGCTTAGATCGCGGCTCCTACAATGAGCAGTTCTTC. This codes for CASSLDRGSYNEQFF.

This clone was seen once. V is TRBV21-1 and J is TRBJ2-7; TRBD2, the D gene given by the table, was not confirmed from the DNA. TRBV21-1 is shown as a pseudogene. This CDR3 contains 18 residues. DNA of the CDR3: TGTGCCAGCAGCGCTAGACCCGGGACTAGAGTTTTTCCTGGGGAGCAGTACTTC. It is translated as CASSARPGTRVFPGEQYF.

This sequence joins TRBV19 and TRBJ1-1; a possible D gene is TRBD1 (6 bases). Germline V gene data show CDR1 as LNHDA and CDR2 as SQIVND (reference sequence). The CDR3 covers 13 residues. V gave up 8 bases and J gave up 4 bases, with 14 bases separating them. CDR3 protein: CASGDIGGTEAFF. CDR3 DNA sequence: TGTGCCAGTGGGGACATAGGGGGCACTGAAGCTTTCTTT.

The chain links TRBV24-1 to TRBJ2-7, with 10 bases identical to TRBD1. CDR3 length equals 16 residues. Germline V gives CDR1 KGHDR, CDR2 SFDVKD. The ends lost 3 bases at V and 5 bases at J; junction bases unmatched: 9. In nucleotides, the CDR3 is TGTGCCACCAGTGATCCCTCCGGGACAGGGGTCCACGAGCAGTACTTC. This gives the protein CATSDPSGTGVHEQYF.